This T cell receptor (beta chain) emerged from a study of blood T cell repertoires in COVID-19. The ends lost 6 bases at V and 3 bases at J; junction bases unmatched: 10. There are 15 residues in the CDR3. Germline V lookup: CDR1 SQVTM, CDR2 ANQGSEA. Some clones are missing from TCRdb's copy, which holds only in-frame ones; the method was immunoSEQ multiplex PCR. Among about 120,000 clones listed, around nine tenths were seen once. The TCR originated in an elderly woman with acute or convalescent COVID-19. This sequence joins TRBV29-1 and TRBJ1-1, with 10 bases matching TRBD1. The sample taken for sequencing was peripheral blood. This CDR3 is CSVPVTGTGDTEAFF. CDR3 nucleotides: TGCAGCGTCCCGGTGACCGGGACAGGGGACACTGAAGCTTTCTTT.